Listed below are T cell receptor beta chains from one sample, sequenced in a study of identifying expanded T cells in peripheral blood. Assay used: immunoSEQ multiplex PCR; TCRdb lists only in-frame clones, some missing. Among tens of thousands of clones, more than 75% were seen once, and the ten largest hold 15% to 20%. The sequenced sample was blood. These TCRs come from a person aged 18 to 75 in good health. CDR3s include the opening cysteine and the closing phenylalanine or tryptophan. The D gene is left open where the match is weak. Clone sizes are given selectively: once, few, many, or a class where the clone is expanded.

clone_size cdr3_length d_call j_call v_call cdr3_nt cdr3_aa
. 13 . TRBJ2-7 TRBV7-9 TGTGCCAGCAGCTTAGACGGGTCCTACGAGCAGTACTTC CASSLDGSYEQYF
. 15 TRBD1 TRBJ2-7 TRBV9 TGTGCCAGCAGCGTAGGGACAGGTCCCCTCTACGAGCAGTACTTC CASSVGTGPLYEQYF
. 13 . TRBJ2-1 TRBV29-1 TGCAGCGTTACGAGGGTGCTCTACAATGAGCAGTTCTTC CSVTRVLYNEQFF
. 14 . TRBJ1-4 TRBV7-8 TGTGCCAGCAGTTTACAGGGAGATAGTGAAAAACTGTTTTTT CASSLQGDSEKLFF
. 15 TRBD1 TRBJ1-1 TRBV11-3 TGTGCCAGCAGCCCACGGGGGGACAGGGGCACTGAAGCTTTCTTT CASSPRGDRGTEAFF
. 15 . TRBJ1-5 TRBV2 TGTGCCAGCAGTGCCCGGACAGCCTTCAATCAGCCCCAGCATTTT CASSARTAFNQPQHF
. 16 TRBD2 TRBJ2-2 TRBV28 TGTGCCAGCAGTTTCCCCTCCCTGGGGGGGGGCGGGGAGCTGTTTTTT CASSFPSLGGGGELFF
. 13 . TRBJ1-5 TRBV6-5 TGTGCCAGCAGCCGAGGGCGGTCAGGGCCCCAGCATTTT CASSRGRSGPQHF
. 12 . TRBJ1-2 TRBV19 TGTGCCAGTAGCCCACGCGCAGGCGGCTACACCTTC CASSPRAGGYTF
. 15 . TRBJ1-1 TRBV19 TGTGCCAGTAGGACTGTGGGAGGCCTCATCCCTGAAGCTTTCTTT CASRTVGGLIPEAFF
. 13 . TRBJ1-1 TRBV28 TGTGCCAGCAGTTTAAGTCCGGGAACTGAAGCTTTCTTT CASSLSPGTEAFF
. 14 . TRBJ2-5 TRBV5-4 TGTGCCAGCAGCTGGGGGGGGGCGAGGGAGACCCAGTACTTC CASSWGGARETQYF
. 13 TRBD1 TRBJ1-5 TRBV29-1 TGCAGCGTTGGACAGGGAGTTGCTCAGCCCCAGCATTTT CSVGQGVAQPQHF
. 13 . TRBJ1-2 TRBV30 TGTGCCTGGAGTGTAGGGGGACTCTATGGCTACACCTTC CAWSVGGLYGYTF
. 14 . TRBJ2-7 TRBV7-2 TGTGCCAGCAGCTTAACCCACAATTCCTACGAGCAGTACTTC CASSLTHNSYEQYF
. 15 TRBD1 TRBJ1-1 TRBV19 TGTGCCAGTAGTCCCTTTGGACAGGAGAACACTGAAGCTTTCTTT CASSPFGQENTEAFF
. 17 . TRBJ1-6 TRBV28 TGTGCCAGCACTCCGCTCCCAGGGGTTATCCATAATTCACCCCTCCACTTT CASTPLPGVIHNSPLHF
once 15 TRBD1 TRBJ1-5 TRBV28 TGTGCCAGCAGCCGCGGACAGGGGGCAGAGCAGCCCCAGCATTTT CASSRGQGAEQPQHF
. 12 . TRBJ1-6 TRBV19 TGTGCCAGTAGTATAAGTGCGTCACCCCTCCACTTT CASSISASPLHF
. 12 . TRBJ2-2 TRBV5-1 TGCGCCAGCAGCTTGGTAGGGAGGGAGCTGTTTTTT CASSLVGRELFF
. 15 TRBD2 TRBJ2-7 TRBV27 TGTGCCAGCAGTCCAGGACTAGCGGGGGGCTACGAGCAGTACTTC CASSPGLAGGYEQYF
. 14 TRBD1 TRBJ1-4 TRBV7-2 TGTGCCAGCAGCTTCCTGGGACAGCGTGAAAAACTGTTTTTT CASSFLGQREKLFF
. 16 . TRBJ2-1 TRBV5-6 TGTGCCAGCAGCTTGGGTGGGCAGGGGAGGTCTAATGAGCAGTTCTTC CASSLGGQGRSNEQFF
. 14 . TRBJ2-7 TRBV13 TGTGCCAGCAGCTCCGGGATGGTCCCCTACGAGCAGTACTTC CASSSGMVPYEQYF
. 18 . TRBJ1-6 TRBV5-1 TGCGCCAGCAGCTTGAATGGTCTTTCGAGCTCCTATAATTCACCCCTCCACTTT CASSLNGLSSSYNSPLHF
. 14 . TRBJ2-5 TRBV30 TGTGCCTGGAGTATAGTGGGGGGGCGGGAGACCCAGTACTTC CAWSIVGGRETQYF
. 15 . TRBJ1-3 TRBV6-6 TGTGCCAGCAGCCTACAGTTCCTCTCTGGAAACACCATATATTTT CASSLQFLSGNTIYF
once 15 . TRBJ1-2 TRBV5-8 TGTGCCAGCAGCTTGGTCCTTAGGGTTTCCTATGGCTACACCTTC CASSLVLRVSYGYTF
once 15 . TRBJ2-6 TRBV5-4 TGTGCCAGCAGCTTGGCCGGGACTGGGGCCAACGTCCTGACTTTC CASSLAGTGANVLTF
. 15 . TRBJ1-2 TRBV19 TGTGCCTCAAATATGGGGGTCCGCCTAAGCTATGGCTACACCTTC CASNMGVRLSYGYTF
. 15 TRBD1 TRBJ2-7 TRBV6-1 TGTGCCAGCAGTGAATTGGGCAGGGGGTCCTACGAGCAGTACTTC CASSELGRGSYEQYF
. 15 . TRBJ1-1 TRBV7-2 TGTGCCAGCAGCTTAGTTGGCGGTATGAACACTGAAGCTTTCTTT CASSLVGGMNTEAFF
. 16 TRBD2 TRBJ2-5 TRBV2 TGTGCCAGCAGTGAAGCGCCTAGCGGGGGGGCCGAGACCCAGTACTTC CASSEAPSGGAETQYF
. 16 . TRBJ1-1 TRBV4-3 TGCGCCAGCAGCCAAGATTGGGCAGGGGTTTCGACTGAAGCTTTCTTT CASSQDWAGVSTEAFF
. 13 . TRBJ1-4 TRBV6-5 TGTGCCAGCAGTTACTCCAAGAAAGAAAAACTGTTTTTT CASSYSKKEKLFF
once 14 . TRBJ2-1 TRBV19 TGTGCCAGTAGTCTTCTGGACTCCTACAATGAGCAGTTCTTC CASSLLDSYNEQFF
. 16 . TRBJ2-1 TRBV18 TGTGCCAGCTCACCATATCGGACAGATCCCTACAATGAGCAGTTCTTC CASSPYRTDPYNEQFF
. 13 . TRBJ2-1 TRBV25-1 TGTGCCAGCAGCTCCTTTGGGGGTAATGAGCAGTTCTTC CASSSFGGNEQFF
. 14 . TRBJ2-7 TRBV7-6 TGTGCCAGCAGCTTAGGTCAGGCGAGCTACGAGCAGTACTTC CASSLGQASYEQYF
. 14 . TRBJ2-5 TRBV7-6 TGTGCCAGCAGCACCTCGGGGGTTTTCGAGACCCAGTACTTC CASSTSGVFETQYF
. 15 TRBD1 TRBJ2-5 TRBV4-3 TGCGCCAGCAGCCCGGACAGGGTCTACCAAGAGACCCAGTACTTC CASSPDRVYQETQYF
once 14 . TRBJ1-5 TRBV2 TGTGCCAGCAGTCAAATGGGTAGCAATCAGCCCCAGCATTTT CASSQMGSNQPQHF
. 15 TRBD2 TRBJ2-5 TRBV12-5 TGTGCTAGTGCTATTAGCGGGGGGGCAGGGGAGACCCAGTACTTC CASAISGGAGETQYF
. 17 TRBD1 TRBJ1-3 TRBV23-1 TGCGCCAGCAGTCAATCCCCCGGACAGGGTCCAGGAAACACCATATATTTT CASSQSPGQGPGNTIYF
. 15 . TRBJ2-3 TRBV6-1 TGTGCCAGCAATCGACAGGTCTCAGGGACAGATACGCAGTATTTT CASNRQVSGTDTQYF
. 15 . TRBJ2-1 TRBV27 TGTGCCAGCAGCCAGGGGGCGGGGGGCTGGAATGAGCAGTTCTTC CASSQGAGGWNEQFF
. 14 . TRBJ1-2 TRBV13 TGTGCCAGCAGCACCTACCCGGGGAGGTATGGCTACACCTTC CASSTYPGRYGYTF
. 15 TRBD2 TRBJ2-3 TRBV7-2 TGTGCCAGCAGCTTGCCTAGCGGGGCTTTTGATACGCAGTATTTT CASSLPSGAFDTQYF
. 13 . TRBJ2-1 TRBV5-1 TGCGCCAGCAGCTTACAGGGCCGAAAAGAGCAGTTCTTC CASSLQGRKEQFF
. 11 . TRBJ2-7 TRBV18 TGTGCCAGCTCACCTGAGGGCGAGCAGTACTTC CASSPEGEQYF
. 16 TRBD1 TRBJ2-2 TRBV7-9 TGTGCCAGCAGCCCCCTCCGGGACAGTGACACGGTACTGCTGTTTTTT CASSPLRDSDTVLLFF